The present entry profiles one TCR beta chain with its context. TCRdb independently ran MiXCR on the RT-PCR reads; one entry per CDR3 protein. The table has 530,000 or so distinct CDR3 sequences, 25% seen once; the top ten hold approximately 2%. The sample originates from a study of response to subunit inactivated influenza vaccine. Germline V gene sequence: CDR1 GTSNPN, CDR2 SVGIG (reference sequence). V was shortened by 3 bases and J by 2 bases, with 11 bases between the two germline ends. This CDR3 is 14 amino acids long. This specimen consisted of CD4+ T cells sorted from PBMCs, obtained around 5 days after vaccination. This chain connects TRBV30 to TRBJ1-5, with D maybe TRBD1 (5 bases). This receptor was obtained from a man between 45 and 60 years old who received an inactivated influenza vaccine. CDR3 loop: CAWSGTNRNQPQHF. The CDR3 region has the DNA TGTGCCTGGAGCGGGACGAATCGCAATCAGCCCCAGCATTTT.